The clone carrying this T cell receptor (beta chain) was seen only a few times. Clones were read by immunoSEQ multiplex PCR, and TCRdb kept only the in-frame ones, dropping some. The repertoire holds around 72,000 clones, 78% seen once, with less than 7.5% in the top ten. This entry is derived from a study of radiotherapy plus CTLA-4 blockade in lung cancer. Per the germline V gene, CDR1 is KGHSH and CDR2 is LQKENI. The V and J ends lost 3 bases and 12 bases, in that order; junction bases with no gene match: 11. The CDR3 is 14 residues long. The sequence derives from a human donor with non-small cell lung cancer who had a complete response to radiotherapy plus ipilimumab. This chain joins TRBV18 and TRBJ1-2, with TRBD1 identical over 9 bases. The sequencing here drew on peripheral blood, taken from a patient treated with radiotherapy plus ipilimumab. The CDR3 spells CASSPTGTGKRNTF. The CDR3 nucleotides are TGTGCCAGCTCACCGACCGGGACAGGGAAGAGAAACACCTTC.